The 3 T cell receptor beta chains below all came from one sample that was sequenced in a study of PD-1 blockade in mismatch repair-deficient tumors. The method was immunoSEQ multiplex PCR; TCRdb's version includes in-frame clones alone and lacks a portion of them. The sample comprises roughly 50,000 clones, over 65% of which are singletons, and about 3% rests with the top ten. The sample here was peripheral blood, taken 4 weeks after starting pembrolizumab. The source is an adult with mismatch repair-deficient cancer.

CDR3 nucleotide sequence: TGTGCCAGCAGTATTAGGACGAACACCGGGGAGCTGTTTTTT. Its protein is CASSIRTNTGELFF. The V and J genes are TRBV27 and TRBJ2-2; no firm D call. CDR1 and CDR2 (germline): MNHEY, SMNVEV (reference sequence). The CDR3 extends over 14 amino acids. Trimming left V 5 bases short and J 0 bases short, with 7 bases between.

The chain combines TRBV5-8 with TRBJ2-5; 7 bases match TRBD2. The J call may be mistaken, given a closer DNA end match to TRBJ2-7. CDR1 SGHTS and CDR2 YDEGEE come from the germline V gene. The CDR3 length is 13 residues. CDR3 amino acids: CASSLEGGVEQYF. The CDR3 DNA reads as TGTGCCAGCAGCTTGGAGGGAGGGGTCGAGCAGTACTTC.

The CDR3 nucleotides read TGCGCCAGCAGGAGAGACATCCAAGAGACCCAGTACTTC. As protein: CASRRDIQETQYF. The chain joins TRBV5-1 to TRBJ2-5; no reliable D call. Germline CDR1 is SGHRS and CDR2 is YFSETQ. V lost 5 bases and J lost 1, with 9 bases in between. CDR3 length equals 13 residues.